Below are 24 T cell receptor beta chains sequenced from a single sample in a study of beta chain features in type 1 diabetes. Expressed TCRB transcripts were sequenced, since all the RNA that had been isolated was reverse transcribed. Here immunoSEQ multiplex PCR was the method, and the copy in TCRdb shows in-frame clones only, minus some. The profile shows around 430,000 clones, about 29% of them singletons. The sample was naive CD4+ T cells from blood. These receptors all come from a man younger than 35 in good health.

V usage is TRBV30 and J usage is TRBJ1-5; the match to TRBD1 covers 7 bases. V was clipped by 4 bases and J by 1 base; unmatched bases: 13. This CDR3 comprises 17 residues. Germline CDR1 reads GTSNPN; CDR2 reads SVGIG (reference sequence). The CDR3 is CAWTPVWTGPSNQPQHF. The CDR3 bases are TGTGCCTGGACTCCGGTTTGGACAGGCCCAAGCAATCAGCCCCAGCATTTT.

V usage is TRBV13 and J usage is TRBJ2-3; TRBD1 is a possible D gene (5 bases). V was shortened by 5 bases and J by 7 bases, with 10 bases between the two germline ends. The V gene's germline CDR1 is PRHDT and CDR2 FYEKMQ (reference sequence). The CDR3 runs to 12 residues. The CDR3 DNA follows: TGTGCCAGCAGCCCCCGACAGAATACGCAGTATTTT. Its translation is CASSPRQNTQYF.

To note about this clone: Other DNA sequences within the sample encode an identical CDR3. V gene TRBV9 combines with J gene TRBJ2-1; the D is unclear. Trimming pared 0 bases from V and 2 bases from J, leaving 3 bases between. The germline gives CDR1 SGDLS, CDR2 YYNGEE. There are 13 residues in the CDR3. The CDR3 DNA sequence: TGTGCCAGCAGCGTAGGGGCCTACAATGAGCAGTTCTTC. Protein sequence: CASSVGAYNEQFF.

This clone came up a few times. The V and J genes are TRBV15 and TRBJ2-1, with 13 bases that match TRBD2. The V gene end was trimmed by 4 bases and the J gene end by 9 bases; junction bases not matched to a gene: 3. Per the germline V gene, CDR1 is LNHNV and CDR2 is YYDKDF (reference sequence). The CDR3 length is 14 residues. The CDR3 sequence is CATSTGTSGTEQFF. The DNA of the CDR3 is TGTGCCACCAGCACCGGGACTAGCGGGACTGAGCAGTTCTTC.

This clone has just a few counts. The chain joins TRBV5-1 to TRBJ2-1; TRBD2 agrees at 9 bases. The trim removed 0 bases at V and 4 bases at J, leaving 5 bases unmatched. Germline V CDR1 and CDR2: SGHRS, YFSETQ. The CDR3 has 16 residues. The CDR3 region has the DNA TGCGCCAGCAGCTTGGCCGGGCGGGAGGGGTACAATGAGCAGTTCTTC. It specifies CASSLAGREGYNEQFF.

This rearrangement joins TRBV18 to TRBJ1-5; tentative D call: TRBD1 (5 bases). V was clipped by 5 bases and J by 0 bases, with 11 bases between them. The germline CDR1 and CDR2 sequences are KGHSH and LQKENI. This CDR3 has 15 residues. CDR3 nucleotides: TGTGCCAGCTCAACGACAGTCGATAGCAATCAGCCCCAGCATTTT. Translating gives CASSTTVDSNQPQHF.

J is TRBJ2-3 and V is TRBV29-1; TRBD2 matches at 8 bases. This CDR3 has 14 amino acids. Looked up from germline, CDR1 is SQVTM and CDR2 is ANQGSEA. With V trimmed by 7 bases and J by 4 bases, 10 bases remained unmatched. Written as DNA, the CDR3 is TGCAGCGGGGGAAAAGCGGGAGCCCCAGATACGCAGTATTTT. Translated, it gives CSGGKAGAPDTQYF.

The chain links TRBV14 to TRBJ1-3; D is possibly TRBD1 (6 bases). Per germline, CDR1 SGHDN and CDR2 FVKESK. The CDR3 has 16 residues. The ends were cut back, 4 bases at V and 0 bases at J, with 13 bases in the middle. DNA for the CDR3: TGTGCCAGCAGCCGTGACAGGCCCAACTCTGGAAACACCATATATTTT. This translates into CASSRDRPNSGNTIYF.

This clone was observed a few times. The chain joins TRBV19 to TRBJ2-4; 7 positions match TRBD1. With 3 bases clipped from V and 14 bases from J, the junction kept 13 bases outside the gene matches. Germline-derived CDR1 and CDR2 are LNHDA and SQIVND (reference sequence). CDR3 length: 14 residues. The CDR3 spells CASSMMGDRGTKYF. The CDR3 DNA follows: TGTGCCAGTAGTATGATGGGGGACAGAGGGACCAAGTACTTC. The full variable domain, in which reference TRBV19 and TRBJ2-4 provide the parts outside the CDR3, is DGGITQSPKYLFRKEGQNVTLSCEQNLNHDAMYWYRQDPGQGLRLIYYSQIVNDFQKGDIAEGYSVSREKKESFPLTVTSAQKNPTAFYLCASSMMGDRGTKYFGAGTRLSVL.

This sequence joins TRBV30 and TRBJ2-1; D unresolved. CDR1 and CDR2 (germline): GTSNPN, SVGIG (reference sequence). The V end lost 7 bases, the J end lost 4 bases, and 17 bases lay between the germline ends. The CDR3 covers 14 residues. The CDR3 nucleotides are TGTGCCTCCCACGGGCGAGTGGGGTACAATGAGCAGTTCTTC. Encoded protein: CASHGRVGYNEQFF.

This clone was picked up a small number of times. The chain combines TRBV5-1 with TRBJ2-3; D is undetermined. Between the trimmed V and J ends, which lost 0 bases and 0 bases, there was a span of 11 bases. This CDR3 has 16 residues. CDR1 is SGHRS and CDR2 is YFSETQ in the germline V gene. The CDR3, as DNA: TGCGCCAGCAGCTTGGTCAACCAAATAAGCACAGATACGCAGTATTTT. Translation: CASSLVNQISTDTQYF.

This clone turned up a few times. CDR3 sequence: CASSLGQGNTEAFF. The CDR3 region has the DNA TGTGCCAGCAGCCTCGGACAGGGGAACACTGAAGCTTTCTTT. The J gene is TRBJ1-1, the V gene TRBV7-6; the match to TRBD1 covers 8 bases. The CDR3 sequence is 14 residues long. Germline loops: CDR1 SGHVS, CDR2 FNYEAQ. The V segment lost 5 bases and the J segment 1 base; nucleotides outside the gene matches: 3.

The V and J genes are TRBV9 and TRBJ2-7, with 9 nucleotides matching TRBD2. The CDR3 sequence is 16 residues long. Germline CDR1 and CDR2: SGDLS and YYNGEE. Germline trimming cut 0 bases from V and 2 bases from J; bases unmatched to any gene: 6. CDR3 loop: CASSVGPGTSTYEQYF. The CDR3, as DNA: TGTGCCAGCAGCGTAGGTCCTGGGACTAGCACCTACGAGCAGTACTTC.

The genes are TRBV29-1 and TRBJ2-6; weak D call: TRBD1 (5 bases). V was shortened by 7 bases and J by 1 base, with 14 bases between the two germline ends. From germline, CDR1 is SQVTM and CDR2 ANQGSEA. This CDR3 spans 15 amino acids. DNA of the CDR3: TGCAGCGCGCAGGGTCTCCCATCTGGGGCCAACGTCCTGACTTTC. As protein: CSAQGLPSGANVLTF.

This clone has a handful of counts. V and J are TRBV9 and TRBJ2-1; 9 nucleotides align to TRBD2. The length of the CDR3 is 16 residues. Per the germline V gene, CDR1 is SGDLS and CDR2 is YYNGEE. With V trimmed by 4 bases and J by 4 bases, 9 bases remained unmatched. Written as DNA, the CDR3 is TGTGCCAGCAGCAAATCCCGACTAGCGGAGTACAATGAGCAGTTCTTC. Protein product: CASSKSRLAEYNEQFF.

This clone has a single count. This sequence joins TRBV5-1 and TRBJ2-3; D not resolved. Deletions cut 2 bases from V and 0 bases from J, with 7 bases between. This CDR3 contains 14 residues. Germline-derived CDR1 and CDR2 are SGHRS and YFSETQ. In DNA, the CDR3 is TGCGCCAGCAGCTTCGAGGTTAGCACAGATACGCAGTATTTT. This codes for CASSFEVSTDTQYF.

Of note for this clone: Different DNA sequences within this sample yield the same CDR3. The CDR3 DNA reads TGTGCCTGGAGTATCACCTACGAGCAGTACTTC. It encodes CAWSITYEQYF. The chain carries TRBV30 and TRBJ2-7, with D unclear. Germline-derived CDR1 and CDR2 are GTSNPN and SVGIG (reference sequence). V was shortened by 2 bases and J by 2 bases, with 4 bases between the two germline ends. The CDR3 covers 11 residues. Full variable domain (missing parts from reference TRBV30 and TRBJ2-7): SQTIHQWPATLVQPVGSPLSLECTVEGTSNPNLYWYRQAAGRGLQLLFYSVGIGQISSEVPQNLSASRPQDRQFILSSKKLLLSDSGFYLCAWSITYEQYFGPGTRLTVT.

In this sample, this clone turned up once. The chain employs TRBV5-1 and TRBJ1-1; 8 positions agree with TRBD1. The CDR3 totals 14 residues. V shed 0 bases, J shed 5 bases, and the junction held 3 bases outside the gene matches. CDR1 is SGHRS and CDR2 is YFSETQ in the germline V gene. For the CDR3, the DNA is TGCGCCAGCAGCTTGGTCAGGGGGCGAACTGAAGCTTTCTTT. Amino acid sequence: CASSLVRGRTEAFF.

The chain recombines TRBV4-3 with TRBJ2-1, with 11 bases identical to TRBD2. This CDR3 has 15 amino acids. Germline values: CDR1 LGHNA, CDR2 YSLEER. The V and J ends lost 6 bases and 5 bases, in that order; junction bases with no gene match: 6. The DNA of the CDR3 is TGCGCCAGCAGACGCGGACTAGCGGGCGACAATGAGCAGTTCTTC. Amino acids: CASRRGLAGDNEQFF.

This chain links TRBV6-1 with TRBJ1-1, with TRBD1 as a possible D gene (5 bases). This CDR3 has 15 amino acids. Germline values: CDR1 MNHNS, CDR2 SASEGT. The V end was cut by 1 base, the J end by 3 bases, with 12 bases between. In nucleotides, the CDR3 is TGTGCCAGCAGTGAAGTTGGGGGAATGGACACTGAAGCTTTCTTT. Protein sequence: CASSEVGGMDTEAFF.

V usage is TRBV2 and J usage is TRBJ1-1, with unresolved D. The germline V gene encodes CDR1 SNHLY and CDR2 FYNNEI. Trimming removed 3 bases from V and 4 bases from J, with 6 bases in between. CDR3 length equals 12 residues. The CDR3 bases are TGTGCCAGCAGTGACAGACGCACTGAAGCTTTCTTT. Protein sequence: CASSDRRTEAFF.

The V and J genes are TRBV7-9 and TRBJ1-2; 8 bases are shared with TRBD1. CDR1 is SEHNR and CDR2 is FQNEAQ in the germline V gene (reference sequence). The CDR3 has 15 residues. The ends lost 2 bases at V and 3 bases at J; junction bases unmatched: 5. The CDR3 here is CASSLRGQGDYGYTF. The CDR3 nucleotides read TGTGCCAGCAGCTTACGAGGACAGGGCGACTATGGCTACACCTTC.

This clone was observed a handful of times. The rearrangement uses TRBV29-1 and TRBJ1-5, with 9 positions matching TRBD1. CDR1 SQVTM and CDR2 ANQGSEA come from the germline V gene. V shed 6 bases and J 6 bases; nucleotides not matched to a gene: 12. CDR3 size: 15 residues. The CDR3 DNA reads TGCAGCGTCCGAGGCGAGACAGGGGGAATTCAGCCCCAGCATTTT. Encoded protein: CSVRGETGGIQPQHF.

This clone was detected only a few times. V and J are TRBV7-9 and TRBJ1-4, with 9 nucleotides matching TRBD1. V gave up 6 bases and J gave up 5 bases; unmatched junction bases: 7. Germline loops: CDR1 SEHNR, CDR2 FQNEAQ (reference sequence). This CDR3 region has 15 residues. CDR3 region: CASRSPGTGNEKLFF. DNA of the CDR3: TGTGCCAGCAGGTCCCCCGGGACAGGGAATGAAAAACTGTTTTTT.